Presented here are 6 T cell receptor beta chains from one specimen sequenced in a study of blood T cells in healthy people across ages. Then a second PCR, running about 7 to 11 cycles, was carried out with a sample-barcoded 5' primer and a J-beta primer mix. TCRdb reanalysed the 5' RACE reads using MiXCR and keeps one entry per CDR3 protein. The sample holds approximately 780,000 distinct CDR3 sequences, 20% to 30% seen once. This sample was shared with a second study, whose subject was T cells of mothers and their children.

The source material was blood. All receptors derive from a boy between 10 and 17 years old in good health.

This clonotype was seen more than once but under ten times. The DNA of the CDR3 is TGCAGCGTGATACGGGACAGGGGGCTCGGAGAGACCCAGTACTTC. Amino acid sequence: CSVIRDRGLGETQYF. The chain recombines TRBV29-1 with TRBJ2-5; TRBD1 aligns across 12 bases. The germline gives CDR1 SQVTM, CDR2 ANQGSEA. The CDR3 runs 15 residues. With 6 bases clipped from V and 4 bases from J, the junction kept 9 bases outside the gene matches.

CDR3 protein: CASSGLLGRQFF. As DNA, the CDR3 is TGTGCCAGCAGTGGACTGTTGGGGAGACAGTTCTTC. The V and J genes are TRBV2 and TRBJ2-1, with D possibly matching TRBD2 (5 bases). The CDR3 loop spans 12 amino acids. Germline CDR1 and CDR2: SNHLY and FYNNEI. The V gene lost 4 bases and the J gene lost 13 bases, with 14 bases spanning the gap.

The rearrangement links TRBV12-3 or TRBV12-4 to TRBJ2-7; D is ambiguous. The length of the CDR3 is 12 residues. Trimming pared 7 bases from V and 7 bases from J, leaving 14 bases between. The CDR3 DNA is TGTGCCAGCAACCATCCAGGAGCGGAGCAGTACTTC. Translated, it gives CASNHPGAEQYF.

This clonotype was observed a few times. This rearrangement joins TRBV6-1 to TRBJ2-7; tentatively, D is TRBD1 (6 bases). The length of the CDR3 is 14 residues. V was cut by 6 bases and J by 3 bases, with 15 bases left in between. In germline, CDR1 is MNHNS, CDR2 SASEGT. This CDR3 is CASSVQGLRYEQYF. DNA of the CDR3: TGTGCCAGCAGCGTACAGGGATTACGCTACGAGCAGTACTTC.

This clonotype appeared a few times. A read error may account for a junction end that differs from germline. The chain has TRBV3-1 and TRBJ2-3; 8 nucleotides align to TRBD2. Germline V gene sequence: CDR1 LGHDT, CDR2 YNNKEL (reference sequence). The CDR3 totals 14 residues. CDR3 loop: CASSQLDGRAPWDF. The DNA of the CDR3 is TGCGCCAGCAGCCAACTGGACGGGAGGGCACCCTGGGATTTT.

In this sample, this clonotype turned up a few times. V usage is TRBV9 and J usage is TRBJ2-5; possible D gene TRBD2, 7 bases. With 0 bases removed from V and 1 base from J, the gap between germline ends came to 10 bases. Germline V gene sequence: CDR1 SGDLS, CDR2 YYNGEE. The CDR3 has 15 residues. CDR3 DNA sequence: TGTGCCAGCAGCGTAGACGCGGGGGCCCAAGAGACCCAGTACTTC. Translation: CASSVDAGAQETQYF.